The 9 T cell receptor beta chains below were found in one sample sequenced in a study of regulatory T cells in long-lasting Graves disease (dated by TCRdb to the early 2020s). The library came from multiplex PCR. The run used an Illumina HiSeq 4000. To build TCR beta libraries, CDR3 regions were amplified by Arm-PCR using iRepertoire HTBI primers. Through fastp at Q25 and MiXCR, TCRdb rebuilt clones from the public reads, retaining in-frame beta chains. Each CDR3 protein appears once, grouped with its most common genes and DNA. The sample table lists about 240,000 distinct CDR3 sequences, around 21% of them with a count of one. Around 14% of the sample is in the top ten clones. The time point label of this sample denotes: newly diagnosed GD, antithyroid drugs for less than 3 months. RNA was extracted from PBMCs in TRIzol for both TCR sequencing and RNA sequencing. Sequences were derived from peripheral blood mononuclear cells (PBMCs), sampled at new diagnosis, from a patient treated with antithyroid drugs. The receptors were sampled from a female donor with Graves disease.

Many counts were recorded for this clonotype. For the CDR3, the DNA is TGTGCCAGCTCACAGGACAGAAACTATGGCTACACCTTC. Residues: CASSQDRNYGYTF. V gene TRBV18 combines with J gene TRBJ1-2, with D possibly TRBD1 on 6 matching bases. V lost 4 bases and J 2 bases, leaving 8 bases between the germline ends. CDR3 length: 13 amino acids. CDR1 and CDR2 from the germline V gene are KGHSH and LQKENI.

For this clonotype: A much larger clonotype is one base distant, so this may be a read error. The rearrangement links TRBV20-1 to TRBJ2-1, with D perhaps TRBD1 or TRBD2 (5 bases each). CDR1 and CDR2 (germline): DFQATT, SNEGSKA (reference sequence). The CDR3 is made up of 13 amino acids. The V end lost 6 bases, the J end lost 10 bases, and 19 bases lay between the germline ends. The CDR3, as DNA: TGCAGTGCCTCTTACGGGACCACCTACGAGCAGTTCTTC. It specifies CSASYGTTYEQFF.

This clonotype was recorded at least ten times. The chain joins TRBV7-9 to TRBJ1-2, with D maybe TRBD1 (6 bases). Trimming pared 2 bases from V and 7 bases from J, leaving 14 bases between. CDR3 length: 14 amino acids. CDR1 and CDR2 (germline): SEHNR, FQNEAQ (reference sequence). The CDR3 reads CASSLSAGAAGYTF. The CDR3 bases are TGTGCCAGCAGCTTAAGCGCGGGGGCCGCTGGCTACACCTTC.

This clonotype was picked up many times. This chain links TRBV15 with TRBJ2-3; 16 nucleotides match TRBD2. V lost 5 bases to trimming and J lost 6 bases; unmatched junction nucleotides: 2. The CDR3 consists of 15 residues. Germline CDR1 is LNHNV and CDR2 is YYDKDF (reference sequence). The CDR3 is CATSSGLAGGDTQYF. In DNA form, the CDR3 reads TGTGCCACCAGCTCGGGACTAGCGGGGGGGGATACGCAGTATTTT. Together with reference TRBV15 and TRBJ2-3, the CDR3 gives the full variable domain: DAMVIQNPRYQVTQFGKPVTLSCSQTLNHNVMYWYQQKSSQAPKLLFHYYDKDFNNEADTPDNFQSRRPNTSFCFLDIRSPGLGDTAMYLCATSSGLAGGDTQYFGPGTRLTVL.

The count of this clonotype is one. Being one base from a much bigger clone, this may be a read error. This rearrangement joins TRBV6-2 or TRBV6-3 to TRBJ2-1; no clear D gene. V was cut by 2 bases and J by 8 bases, with 16 bases left in between. In germline, CDR1 is MNHEY, CDR2 SVGEGT. The CDR3 sequence is 15 residues long. The CDR3 spells CASSYTIDEEHEQFF. The CDR3 DNA is TGTGCCAGCAGTTACACGATTGATGAGGAGCATGAGCAGTTCTTC.

The chain couples TRBV5-1 to TRBJ1-1; tentative D call: TRBD1 (5 bases). Germline V gives CDR1 SGHRS, CDR2 YFSETQ. The CDR3 covers 15 residues. The germline V and J ends were trimmed by 0 bases and 1 base, with 10 bases remaining between them. CDR3 in amino acids: CASSLDGGGNTEAFF. The CDR3, as DNA: TGCGCCAGCAGCTTGGATGGCGGGGGGAACACTGAAGCTTTCTTT.

This clonotype was seen repeatedly, ten times or more. The chain recombines TRBV12-3 or TRBV12-4 with TRBJ2-7; 8 bases align to TRBD2. This CDR3 comprises 17 residues. V shed 3 bases, J shed 1 base, and the junction held 11 bases outside the gene matches. CDR3 coding DNA: TGTGCCAGCAGTTTTGATCGGGGGGGCACGGGATCCTACGAGCAGTACTTC. The encoded protein is CASSFDRGGTGSYEQYF.

At least ten counts were recorded for this clonotype. The V call is TRBV5-1, the J call TRBJ2-1, with D possibly matching TRBD1 (6 bases). V lost 4 bases and J 5 bases, leaving 16 bases between the germline ends. Germline V gene data show CDR1 as SGHRS and CDR2 as YFSETQ. The CDR3 runs to 15 residues. The CDR3 spells CASSQYRADNNEQFF. In DNA form, the CDR3 reads TGCGCCAGCAGCCAATACAGGGCTGACAACAATGAGCAGTTCTTC.

This chain connects TRBV5-4 to TRBJ1-6; 10 bases are a match to TRBD1. After removal of 4 bases from V and 10 bases from J, the junction contained 5 bases not matched to a gene. The CDR3 loop spans 14 amino acids. Per the germline V gene, CDR1 is SGHNT and CDR2 is YYREEE (reference sequence). DNA of the CDR3: TGTGCCAGCAGCGAGGGACAGGGGATGTCACCCCTCCACTTT. Its protein product is CASSEGQGMSPLHF.